This TCR beta chain was identified during a study of technical replicates of blood from a few donors. Only in-frame clones appear in the TCRdb table, and some are missing; sequencing was by immunoSEQ multiplex PCR. This sample has around 92,000 clones; 95% occur once, and the top ten carry about 0.21%. The specimen sequenced was T cells isolated from PBMCs. The receptor's source is a human donor in good health.

The CDR3 loop is CASSKVGGLQETQYF. Here the CDR3 DNA reads TGTGCCAGCTCTAAAGTGGGGGGATTACAAGAGACCCAGTACTTC. The chain links TRBV27 to TRBJ2-5; maybe TRBD2 (6 bases). The germline V gene has CDR1 MNHEY and CDR2 SMNVEV (reference sequence). This CDR3 has 15 residues. The V end was cut by 8 bases, the J end by 2 bases, with 18 bases between.